This TCR beta chain derives from a study of CD8 T cells in Susac syndrome. Reverse transcription of 0.5 to 1 ug RNA used random hexamers. TCRdb used MiXCR to reprocess the immunoSEQ multiplex PCR reads, holding one entry per CDR3 protein. This table holds just under 95,000 distinct CDR3 sequences, about 93% found once. The sample was CD4+ T cells from PBMCs. This sequence originates from a human donor with Susac syndrome.

This CDR3 reads CASSQGPAVKETQYF. The CDR3 region has the DNA TGCGCCAGCAGCCAAGGACCCGCAGTTAAAGAGACCCAGTACTTC. The chain links TRBV4-1 to TRBJ2-5, with no clear D. Trimming took off 1 base at V and 3 bases at J, with 12 bases between the two ends. Germline CDR1 reads MGHRA; CDR2 reads YSYEKL. This CDR3 has 15 amino acids.